The present TCR beta chain was sequenced within a study of T-cell reconstitution after alpha-beta-depleted transplantation in children. A few counts support this clonotype. The antigen remains undetermined. Findings of the study overall: The high TCRbeta diversity at day 60 in some patients came from surviving recipient T cells and thymic progenitors. After one year, T-cell counts and TCRbeta diversity mostly came from new T cells.

Germline V gene sequence: CDR1 LNHDA, CDR2 SQIVND (reference sequence). This CDR3 has 13 residues. Trimming cost V 5 bases and J 7 bases, with 12 bases left between them. Unique molecular identifiers were incorporated into the prepared TCRbeta library. MiXCR was run by TCRdb on the PCR reads, yielding one entry per CDR3 protein. The table shows fewer than 550,000 distinct CDR3 sequences, with around 10% occurring only once. The receptor was derived from a female patient aged 2 to 10 who had a stem cell transplant for aplastic anemia, so the T cells may come from the graft donor. The rearrangement links TRBV19 to TRBJ1-5, with no clear D. Sequencing was performed on PBMCs, mostly from graft donor cells, taken 180 days after TCRalphabeta/CD19-depleted stem cell transplant. The CDR3 loop is CASSPAYAQPQHF. CDR3 DNA: TGTGCCAGTAGTCCCGCGTACGCCCAGCCCCAGCATTTT.